This entry describes one T cell receptor (beta chain). No cognate antigen has been identified for it. Per-base quality was not reported, and no clone a single base away is much larger than it. This entry belongs to a study of blood T cell repertoires in COVID-19 (TCRdb year 2020). As for the study more broadly: Samples covering the acute and convalescent phases of COVID-19 were provided by collaborators in the United States, Italy and Spain. Samples came from the ongoing ImmuneRACE study (first 160 participants) plus 1,254 subjects from 6 global collaborators. The repertoires were released in a freely available public database meant as a resource for research on the immune response to SARS-CoV-2. Where HLA class I and class II types were available, the types were taken from metadata supplied by the sample provider, not from assay-based typing. Deeply sampled blood TCRbeta repertoires from subjects exposed to, actively infected with, or recovered from COVID-19 were included in the dataset. The material from the prospective study consisted of cDNA or gDNA derived from T cells, B-cell-depleted T cells, or PBMCs. Nearly every sample came with metadata listing a de-identified subject ID, COVID-19 status, age in years and sex. Overall results and qualifications from the work: The quantity of clinical and demographic metadata differed by source and by participant and was supplied without curation.

TCRbeta CDR3 regions were amplified from genomic DNA using the immunoSEQ Assay, a bias-controlled multiplex PCR. As for the original processing: The number of nucleated cells in each sample was estimated from the amplification of reference gene primers within the assay. To quantify the absolute abundance of each unique TCRbeta CDR3 rearrangement, sequence reads were collapsed and filtered. For each sample, productive Simpson clonality was calculated as the square root of Simpson's diversity index across productive rearrangements. The clones in this table, taken by TCRdb from immuneACCESS, are in-frame only. Not every clone is retained; where verified, under half of the shortfall comes from an unresolved V gene, and the cause of the rest is unknown. D and trimming were read from the DNA, whereas the V and J calls and clone size are those reported in that table. For this sample there are some 75,000 clones; around nine tenths appear just once. Around 0.6% of the sample is in the top ten clones.

The collaborating institutions used their own protocols to collect whole blood in K2EDTA tubes. For TCRbeta analysis, collaborator samples were shipped as frozen whole blood, as isolated PBMCs, or as DNA extracted from either sample type. Sample: peripheral blood. The origin of this receptor is a man aged 55 to 69 with acute or convalescent COVID-19.

The CDR3: CASSPPAGVATDTQYF. The DNA is TGTGCCAGCTCACCACCGGCCGGGGTCGCAACAGATACGCAGTATTTT. The chain is made from TRBV18 and TRBJ2-3; the best D guess is TRBD2, with 5 bases matching. The CDR3 contains 16 residues, cysteine and phenylalanine counted. The retained sequence is limited to the CDR3, 48 bases, with the frame set at the first base. As encoded in the germline V gene, CDR1 is KGHSH while CDR2 is LQKENI. V and J lose 0 bases and 3 bases, and a span of 13 bases separates them. The full variable domain, completed from the reference TRBV18 and TRBJ2-3 proteins outside the CDR3, reads NAGVMQNPRHLVRRRGQEARLRCSPMKGHSHVYWYRQLPEEGLKFMVYLQKENIIDESGMPKERFSAEFPKEGPSILRIQQVVRGDSAAYFCASSPPAGVATDTQYFGPGTRLTVL.